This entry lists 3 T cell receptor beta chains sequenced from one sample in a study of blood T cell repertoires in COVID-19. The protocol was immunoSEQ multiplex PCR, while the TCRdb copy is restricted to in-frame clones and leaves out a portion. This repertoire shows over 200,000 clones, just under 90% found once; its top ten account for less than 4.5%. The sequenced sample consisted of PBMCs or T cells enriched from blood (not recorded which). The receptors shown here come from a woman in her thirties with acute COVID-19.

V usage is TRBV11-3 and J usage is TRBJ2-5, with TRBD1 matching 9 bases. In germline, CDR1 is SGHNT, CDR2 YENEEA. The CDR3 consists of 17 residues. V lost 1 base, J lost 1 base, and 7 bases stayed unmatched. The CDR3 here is CASSLGDRVEAQETQYF. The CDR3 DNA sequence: TGTGCCAGCAGCTTAGGGGACAGGGTCGAGGCCCAAGAGACCCAGTACTTC.

The CDR3 sequence: CSVGEGPNTEAFF. The CDR3 nucleotides read TGCAGCGTTGGGGAGGGGCCGAACACTGAAGCTTTCTTT. The chain has TRBV29-1 and TRBJ1-1; weak D call: TRBD1 (5 bases). The CDR3 loop spans 13 amino acids. Germline V gene data show CDR1 as SQVTM and CDR2 as ANQGSEA. V dropped 4 bases and J dropped 1 base, with 10 bases sitting between them.

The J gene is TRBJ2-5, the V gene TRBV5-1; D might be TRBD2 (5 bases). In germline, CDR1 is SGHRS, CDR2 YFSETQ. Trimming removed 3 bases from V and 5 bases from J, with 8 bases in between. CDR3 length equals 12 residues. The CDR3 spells CASSWRGETQYF. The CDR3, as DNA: TGCGCCAGCAGCTGGAGAGGGGAGACCCAGTACTTC.